This is a list of T cell receptor beta chains from one sample in a study of shared T cell receptors in the human thymus. Clones were sequenced by immunoSEQ multiplex PCR, and TCRdb holds only the in-frame ones, with some missing. The sample records 700,000 or so clones, roughly 85% being singletons. These data were also reused for a study on human thymus T cells.

The sequenced material came from thymocytes. The receptors shown here come from a girl under three years old with a congenital heart defect. CDR3s include the opening cysteine and the closing phenylalanine or tryptophan. Each record gives: J gene, clone size, V gene, CDR3 protein. The size entry is marked missing in some rows and otherwise reads once, few, many or a size class.

>TRBJ1-1|-|TRBV30
CAWSVRAGTGMVVTEAFF
>TRBJ1-5|-|TRBV6-6
CASSPGQGRNQPQHF
>TRBJ1-1|-|TRBV7-6
CASNPLNTEAFF
>TRBJ1-2|-|TRBV6-4
CASSDSVGHPTDSRYTF
>TRBJ1-6|-|TRBV6-1
CASSASSYNSPLHF
>TRBJ1-2|-|TRBV7-2
CASSLDRGRGYTF
>TRBJ1-1|few|TRBV19
CASSIQNTEAFF
>TRBJ1-2|-|TRBV18
CASSQDRENCTF
>TRBJ1-2|-|TRBV29-1
CSVRQGNGYGYTF
>TRBJ1-3|-|TRBV7-8
CASSLALRSSGNTIYF
>TRBJ1-6|-|TRBV28
CASSFPGTGVSYNSPLHF
>TRBJ1-2|-|TRBV7-2
CASSLNRDTINYGYTF
>TRBJ1-1|once|TRBV5-1
CASSLGQKLNTEAFF
>TRBJ2-1|-|TRBV13
CASRARRGGEQFF
>TRBJ2-5|-|TRBV2
CASRRFETQYF
>TRBJ1-4|-|TRBV27
CASSFDSANEKLFF
>TRBJ1-4|once|TRBV6-5
CASSSLGGCDEKLFF
>TRBJ2-4|-|TRBV9
CASSVGNREGGTKNIQYF
>TRBJ2-3|-|TRBV9
CASSAHERGDTDTQYF
>TRBJ2-7|-|TRBV7-9
CASSQEGRGFVYEQYF
>TRBJ1-6|-|TRBV28
CASKLGQTKPLHF
>TRBJ1-1|-|TRBV27
CASTSQPHRGIGEAFF
>TRBJ1-1|-|TRBV4-1
CASSQEAGVDAEAFF
>TRBJ2-2|once|TRBV10-3
CAISSKVGLGQSARELFF